The next 15 T cell receptor beta chains were all read from a single sample in a study of shared clonotypes between healthy human individuals. Only in-frame clones appear in the TCRdb table, and some are missing; sequencing was by immunoSEQ multiplex PCR. The repertoire holds about 470,000 clones, 70% to 80% seen once, with roughly an eighth in the top ten. Material for sequencing was PBMCs. Receptors originate from a woman aged 40-49 years in good health. Some clones in this sample may be carry-over from other donors' samples.

CDR3 residues: CASSVRQRYEQYF. The CDR3 nucleotides read TGTGCCAGCAGCGTAAGACAGCGCTACGAGCAGTACTTC. The chain employs TRBV2 and TRBJ2-7, with a possible D match to TRBD1 (5 bases). Looked up from germline, CDR1 is SNHLY and CDR2 is FYNNEI. The length of the CDR3 is 13 residues. V gave up 6 bases and J gave up 3 bases, with 12 bases separating them.

The chain has TRBV6-1 and TRBJ2-5; D is perhaps TRBD1 or TRBD2 (5 bases each). Trimming took 5 bases from V and 11 from J, leaving 18 bases between them. From germline, CDR1 is MNHNS and CDR2 SASEGT. CDR3 length equals 13 residues. CDR3 protein: CASSLGDGGEQYF. CDR3 nucleotides: TGTGCCAGCAGTCTGGGGGACGGTGGGGAGCAGTACTTC.

The chain couples TRBV28 to TRBJ1-1; no firm D call. Trimming took 3 bases from V and 7 from J, leaving 9 bases between them. The CDR3 is 12 amino acids. The V gene's germline CDR1 is MDHEN and CDR2 SYDVKM. DNA for the CDR3: TGTGCCAGCAGTTTTTGGTGGGATGAAGCTTTCTTT. It encodes CASSFWWDEAFF.

The rearrangement links TRBV28 to TRBJ1-4; D is possibly TRBD1 (5 bases). This CDR3 region has 15 residues. V dropped 6 bases and J dropped 0 bases, with 11 bases sitting between them. Per the germline V gene, CDR1 is MDHEN and CDR2 is SYDVKM. CDR3 sequence (DNA): TGTGCCAGCAGCGGAGGGGCCGCAACTAATGAAAAACTGTTTTTT. This sequence encodes CASSGGAATNEKLFF.

V gene TRBV30 combines with J gene TRBJ2-3, with 10 bases matching TRBD2. The CDR3 sequence is 15 residues long. Germline loops: CDR1 GTSNPN, CDR2 SVGIG (reference sequence). Trimming took 3 bases from V and 1 from J; bases not matched to a gene: 4. DNA for the CDR3: TGTGCCTGGAGGCGGCTAGCGGGAGGCACAGATACGCAGTATTTT. Translation: CAWRRLAGGTDTQYF.

Turning to this clone: The junction and the germline gene differ at one end; a read error may be behind it. The rearrangement uses TRBV7-7 and TRBJ2-7, with D possibly TRBD1 on 6 matching bases. Germline assignment: CDR1 SSHAT and CDR2 FNYEAQ (reference sequence). The CDR3 loop spans 13 amino acids. Here the CDR3 DNA reads TGTGCTAGCAGCTCGAACAGGGTTAGCGAGCAGTACTTC. This translates into CASSSNRVSEQYF. Full variable domain (remainder filled in from reference TRBV7-7 and TRBJ2-7): GAGVSQSPRYKVTKRGQDVTLRCDPISSHATLYWYQQALGQGPEFLTYFNYEAQPDKSGLPSDRFSAERPEGSISTLTIQRTEQRDSAMYRCASSSNRVSEQYFGPGTRLTVT.

The chain links TRBV11-2 to TRBJ2-7; possible D gene TRBD2, 6 bases. There are 15 residues in the CDR3. V dropped 0 bases and J dropped 3 bases, with 12 bases sitting between them. CDR1 and CDR2 from the germline V gene are SGHAT and FQNNGV. The CDR3 here is CASSLDSRDRYEQYF. The CDR3 DNA is TGTGCCAGCAGCTTAGATTCGCGGGACCGCTACGAGCAGTACTTC.

The gene calls are TRBV7-9 and TRBJ2-7; the match to TRBD2 covers 7 bases. The ends lost 3 bases at V and 3 bases at J; junction bases unmatched: 5. The CDR3 extends over 14 amino acids. Germline CDR1 reads SEHNR; CDR2 reads FQNEAQ (reference sequence). The CDR3, as DNA: TGTGCCAGCAGCTTTATGGCTAGCGGCTACGAGCAGTACTTC. Amino acids: CASSFMASGYEQYF.

The table lists this clone with a few counts. CDR3 nucleotides: TGTGCCAGCTCACCACGGAACGTGGGTGGCACCGGGGAGCTGTTTTTT. It encodes CASSPRNVGGTGELFF. The chain links TRBV18 to TRBJ2-2; no clear D gene. Trimming stripped 1 base from V and 4 bases from J, with 13 bases between. Germline CDR1 is KGHSH and CDR2 is LQKENI. This CDR3 spans 16 amino acids.

The chain recombines TRBV21-1 with TRBJ2-3; the table calls TRBD1, which could not be checked here. TRBV21-1 is given as a pseudogene. CDR3 length: 12 amino acids. The CDR3, as DNA: TGTGCCAGCAGCCGGACAAAGGACACGCAGTATTTT. This sequence encodes CASSRTKDTQYF.

The gene calls are TRBV7-2 and TRBJ2-1; D might be TRBD1 (5 bases). CDR1 SGHTA and CDR2 FQGNSA come from the germline V gene. The CDR3 runs 14 residues. The ends were cut back, 0 bases at V and 6 bases at J, with 9 bases in the middle. The DNA for the CDR3 is TGTGCCAGCAGCTTAGCCCAGGGTGGCAATGAGCAGTTCTTC. It encodes CASSLAQGGNEQFF.

With regard to this clone: Other DNA sequences of this sample code for an identical CDR3. The chain recombines TRBV9 with TRBJ2-7; 10 bases map to TRBD2. CDR1 is SGDLS and CDR2 is YYNGEE in the germline V gene. The CDR3 is made up of 15 amino acids. With 0 bases clipped from V and 3 bases from J, the junction kept 3 bases outside the gene matches. CDR3 DNA sequence: TGTGCCAGCAGCGTAGGGCTAGCGGGAGACTACGAGCAGTACTTC. This gives the protein CASSVGLAGDYEQYF.

The V call is TRBV19, the J call TRBJ2-1; 12 bases line up with TRBD2. Trimming at V came to 8 bases and at J to 5 bases, leaving 4 bases not matched to a gene. Looked up from germline, CDR1 is LNHDA and CDR2 is SQIVND (reference sequence). This CDR3 has 14 residues. CDR3 in DNA: TGTGCCAGTCGACTAGCGGGAGCCCACAATGAGCAGTTCTTC. Amino acid sequence: CASRLAGAHNEQFF.

This clone was counted at least ten times. J is TRBJ1-1 and V is TRBV13; perhaps TRBD1 as D (5 bases). The V end lost 3 bases, the J end lost 3 bases, and 11 bases lay between the germline ends. The germline CDR1 and CDR2 sequences are PRHDT and FYEKMQ (reference sequence). The CDR3 totals 14 residues. CDR3 sequence (DNA): TGTGCCAGCAGCTTTACCGCCAGGGACACTGAAGCTTTCTTT. This translates into CASSFTARDTEAFF.

This clone was found a few times. The rearrangement uses TRBV18 and TRBJ1-4, with D uncertain. This CDR3 spans 15 amino acids. The germline V gene has CDR1 KGHSH and CDR2 LQKENI. With 5 bases removed from V and 8 bases from J, the gap between germline ends came to 18 bases. The CDR3: CASSTTVTVQEKLFF. The CDR3 coding sequence is TGTGCCAGCTCAACCACAGTCACTGTTCAGGAAAAACTGTTTTTT. The full variable domain, in which reference TRBV18 and TRBJ1-4 provide the parts outside the CDR3, is NAGVMQNPRHLVRRRGQEARLRCSPMKGHSHVYWYRQLPEEGLKFMVYLQKENIIDESGMPKERFSAEFPKEGPSILRIQQVVRGDSAAYFCASSTTVTVQEKLFFGSGTQLSVL.